A selection of T cell receptor beta chains follows, all from one sample in a study of PD-1 blockade in classical Hodgkin lymphoma. Clones were sequenced by immunoSEQ multiplex PCR, and TCRdb holds only the in-frame ones, with some missing. The sample consists of roughly 50,000 clones, around 89% of them appearing once. This sample comprised peripheral blood mononuclear cells (PBMCs), obtained before the fourth cycle of nivolumab. The receptor source for this set is a human donor with classical Hodgkin lymphoma. The conserved cysteine and the conserved F or W are not part of the CDR3 here. D genes are given only for firm matches.

j_gene,d_gene,v_gene,CDR3aa
TRBJ1-2,TRBD1,TRBV11-3,ASSPGTGDFYGYT
TRBJ1-5,-,TRBV27,ASSPQGPFQPQH
TRBJ2-2,-,TRBV5-1,ASSNGHPGTGELF
TRBJ2-7,-,TRBV10-3,AISERYEQY
TRBJ2-1,TRBD2,TRBV15,ATSRIGERGSYNEQF
TRBJ2-7,-,TRBV2,ASNGYEQY
TRBJ2-2,-,TRBV4-1,ASSPLGQQDTGELF
TRBJ2-2,-,TRBV30,AWTNTGELF
TRBJ2-7,TRBD2,TRBV7-3,ASSSGVGEGYEQY
TRBJ2-3,-,TRBV30,AWSVSMFTDTQY
TRBJ2-7,-,TRBV10-1,ASSVGFGEQY
TRBJ2-3,TRBD2,TRBV7-3,ASSLGRLAGPPTDTQY
TRBJ2-5,TRBD2,TRBV27,ASSARGGTYQETQY
TRBJ2-4,-,TRBV5-1,ASSADPLAKNIQY
TRBJ2-7,TRBD2,TRBV5-1,ASSSQLAGVLEQY
TRBJ2-7,TRBD2,TRBV4-1,ASSRQSSGSSYEQY
TRBJ1-2,-,TRBV29-1,SADTANYGYT
TRBJ2-7,-,TRBV30,AWSLSGEQY
TRBJ1-4,-,TRBV29-1,SAAVRFVGAGEKLF
TRBJ2-2,-,TRBV5-1,ASDPRGISNTGELF